These 20 T cell receptor beta chains originate from one sample sequenced in a study of T cell responses to AZD1222 COVID-19 vaccine. Profiling relied on immunoSEQ multiplex PCR, and the TCRdb table lists in-frame clones only, not all of them. The data show around 160,000 clones, with almost 90% seen just once and approximately 5.7% held by the top ten. This material consisted of peripheral blood, taken on day 0 of AZD1222 vaccination. The origin of the receptors is an adult in good health.

This clone was picked up a small number of times. The chain's CDR3 is CASSERQDGYGYTF. The CDR3 DNA reads as TGTGCCAGCAGTGAGCGACAGGACGGCTATGGCTACACCTTC. The chain has TRBV28 and TRBJ1-2, with TRBD1 as a possible D gene (6 bases). V was trimmed by 5 bases and J by 4 bases, leaving 14 bases between them. Germline V gives CDR1 MDHEN, CDR2 SYDVKM. The CDR3 consists of 14 residues.

The genes are TRBV28 and TRBJ2-5; 13 bases match TRBD2. The CDR3 has 18 amino acids. V shed 6 bases, J shed 5 bases, and the junction held 15 bases outside the gene matches. CDR1 and CDR2 from the germline V gene are MDHEN and SYDVKM. In DNA form, the CDR3 reads TGTGCCAGCAGCCAAGTAAGAGGGACTAGCGGGACCACGGAGACCCAGTACTTC. Translating it yields CASSQVRGTSGTTETQYF. Complete variable domain (other parts from reference TRBV28 and TRBJ2-5): DVKVTQSSRYLVKRTGEKVFLECVQDMDHENMFWYRQDPGLGLRLIYFSYDVKMKEKGDIPEGYSVSREKKERFSLILESASTNQTSMYLCASSQVRGTSGTTETQYFGPGTRLLVL.

V usage is TRBV6-5 and J usage is TRBJ1-1; tentative D call: TRBD1 (5 bases). The length of the CDR3 is 14 residues. V lost 4 bases and J 6 bases, leaving 15 bases between the germline ends. Germline V gene lookup returns CDR1 MNHEY and CDR2 SVGAGI. As DNA, the CDR3 is TGTGCCAGCAGTTTGGGACGGCCCCCCGCTGAAGCTTTCTTT. It codes for CASSLGRPPAEAFF.

This sequence joins TRBV10-3 and TRBJ1-3, with a weak D call TRBD1 (5 bases). This CDR3 has 14 residues. Germline V CDR1 and CDR2: ENHRY, SYGVKD. Trimming pared 2 bases from V and 13 bases from J, leaving 18 bases between. The CDR3 region has the DNA TGTGCCATCAGTGAGGACGGAGCGGGGCCAATAATATATTTT. This translates into CAISEDGAGPIIYF.

The rearrangement uses TRBV7-3 and TRBJ2-1; 8 nucleotides line up with TRBD2. CDR3 size: 16 residues. CDR1 and CDR2 from the germline V gene are SGHTA and FQGTGA. V shed 0 bases and J 7 bases; nucleotides not matched to a gene: 8. CDR3 sequence reads: CASSLTSGREGNEQFF. DNA of the CDR3: TGTGCCAGCAGCTTAACATCGGGCCGGGAGGGGAATGAGCAGTTCTTC. Full variable domain (rest looked up from reference TRBV7-3 and TRBJ2-1): GAGVSQTPSNKVTEKGKYVELRCDPISGHTALYWYRQSLGQGPEFLIYFQGTGAADDSGLPNDRFFAVRPEGSVSTLKIQRTERGDSAVYLCASSLTSGREGNEQFFGPGTRLTVL.

The rearrangement links TRBV3-1 (or the pseudogene TRBV3-2) to TRBJ1-5; D is unresolved. The V and J ends lost 0 bases and 7 bases respectively, with 13 bases between them. The CDR3 length is 15 residues. The germline gives CDR1 LGHDT, CDR2 YNNKEL (reference sequence). This chain's CDR3 is CASSQDLATGQPQHF. CDR3 DNA sequence: TGTGCCAGCAGCCAAGATTTAGCGACTGGGCAGCCCCAGCATTTT.

The chain uses TRBV20-1 and TRBJ2-5; no firm D call. There are 12 residues in the CDR3. Trimming took 3 bases from V and 5 from J, leaving 10 bases between them. Per the germline V gene, CDR1 is DFQATT and CDR2 is SNEGSKA (reference sequence). This CDR3 is CSASGASETQYF. The CDR3 nucleotides are TGCAGTGCTAGTGGAGCCTCGGAGACCCAGTACTTC.

This sequence joins TRBV5-1 and TRBJ2-1; 8 positions match TRBD2. The CDR3 contains 16 residues. From germline, CDR1 is SGHRS and CDR2 YFSETQ. Trimming cost V 1 base and J 6 bases; bases outside gene matches: 9. CDR3 sequence: CASSLLGGSGGNEQFF. CDR3 nucleotide sequence: TGCGCCAGCAGCTTGTTAGGCGGGAGCGGGGGCAATGAGCAGTTCTTC. Full variable domain (missing parts from reference TRBV5-1 and TRBJ2-1): KAGVTQTPRYLIKTRGQQVTLSCSPISGHRSVSWYQQTPGQGLQFLFEYFSETQRNKGNFPGRFSGRQFSNSRSEMNVSTLELGDSALYLCASSLLGGSGGNEQFFGPGTRLTVL.

The CDR3 DNA reads TGTGCCAGCAGCCCCCTCCTGGGGGGCACCACTGAAGCTTTCTTT. It is translated as CASSPLLGGTTEAFF. The V call is TRBV9, the J call TRBJ1-1, with a possible D match to TRBD1 (6 bases). The length of the CDR3 is 15 residues. Germline V lookup: CDR1 SGDLS, CDR2 YYNGEE. Trimming pared 4 bases from V and 4 bases from J, leaving 17 bases between.

This chain links TRBV7-2 with TRBJ1-3, with D perhaps TRBD1 (5 bases). Looked up from germline, CDR1 is SGHTA and CDR2 is FQGNSA. Trimming pared 3 bases from V and 0 bases from J, leaving 15 bases between. The CDR3 has 17 amino acids. The CDR3 sequence: CASSFESRAPSGNTIYF. DNA of the CDR3: TGTGCCAGCAGCTTCGAATCCAGGGCACCCTCTGGAAACACCATATATTTT.

The V and J genes are TRBV18 and TRBJ2-5, with 7 bases matching TRBD2. Germline V gives CDR1 KGHSH, CDR2 LQKENI. This CDR3 is 16 amino acids long. Losses at the gene ends were 1 base for V and 7 bases for J; bases not matched to a gene: 12. The CDR3 coding sequence is TGTGCCAGCTCACCACTATCAGCGGGACCTGGAATGACCCAGTACTTC. This encodes CASSPLSAGPGMTQYF. Together with reference TRBV18 and TRBJ2-5, the CDR3 gives the full variable domain: NAGVMQNPRHLVRRRGQEARLRCSPMKGHSHVYWYRQLPEEGLKFMVYLQKENIIDESGMPKERFSAEFPKEGPSILRIQQVVRGDSAAYFCASSPLSAGPGMTQYFGPGTRLLVL.

This clone was counted only a few times. The chain couples TRBV7-9 to TRBJ1-5; D is uncertain. The CDR3 contains 12 residues. Trimming shortened V by 1 base and J by 5 bases, and 3 bases separated the two germline ends. Germline-derived CDR1 and CDR2 are SEHNR and FQNEAQ (reference sequence). CDR3 in amino acids: CASSLEDQPQHF. The CDR3 bases are TGTGCCAGCAGCTTAGAGGATCAGCCCCAGCATTTT.

The chain is built from TRBV27 and TRBJ1-4; 7 bases map to TRBD1. Trimming removed 5 bases from V and 8 bases from J; junction bases left unmatched: 8. Germline V CDR1 and CDR2: MNHEY, SMNVEV (reference sequence). The CDR3 has 14 amino acids. Here the CDR3 reads CASSQTGYGEKLFF. CDR3 nucleotide sequence: TGTGCCAGCAGTCAGACAGGGTATGGAGAAAAACTGTTTTTT.

The chain joins TRBV4-3 to TRBJ2-1; D is unclear. Trimming removed 3 bases at V and 8 bases at J, with 8 bases between. From germline, CDR1 is LGHNA and CDR2 YSLEER. The CDR3 contains 12 residues. This chain's CDR3 is CASSHRPDEQFF. CDR3 coding DNA: TGCGCCAGCAGCCACCGGCCGGATGAGCAGTTCTTC.

The chain recombines TRBV7-2 with TRBJ1-3; tentatively, D is TRBD1 (5 bases). The germline V gene has CDR1 SGHTA and CDR2 FQGNSA. Trimming left V 0 bases short and J 2 bases short, with 8 bases between. The CDR3 contains 15 residues. CDR3 DNA: TGTGCCAGCAGCTTAGCGGGGGGAACTGGAAACACCATATATTTT. Translation gives CASSLAGGTGNTIYF.

The chain combines TRBV5-1 with TRBJ1-1; 9 nucleotides align to TRBD1. The CDR3 contains 15 residues. Germline loops: CDR1 SGHRS, CDR2 YFSETQ. Trimming took 2 bases from V and 4 from J; bases not matched to a gene: 6. The CDR3 region has the DNA TGCGCCAGCAGCTTCCCTGGACAGGGGAGCACTGAAGCTTTCTTT. It translates to CASSFPGQGSTEAFF.

V usage is TRBV30 and J usage is TRBJ2-5, with 7 bases lining up with TRBD1. The junction had 14 bases not matched to a gene; V was cut back by 8 bases and J by 2 bases. Per germline, CDR1 GTSNPN and CDR2 SVGIG (reference sequence). This CDR3 has 15 amino acids. CDR3 in amino acids: CALLNRDSYQETQYF. In DNA form, the CDR3 reads TGTGCCCTCCTCAATCGGGACAGCTATCAAGAGACCCAGTACTTC.

The V and J genes are TRBV19 and TRBJ1-5, with D perhaps TRBD1 (6 bases). Germline CDR1 and CDR2: LNHDA and SQIVND (reference sequence). V gave up 5 bases and J gave up 3 bases, with 17 bases separating them. The CDR3 length is 16 residues. CDR3 sequence (DNA): TGTGCCAGTAGTGTAGGGACGACAGGAATCAATCAGCCCCAGCATTTT. Amino acids: CASSVGTTGINQPQHF.

J is TRBJ1-2 and V is TRBV28; D might be TRBD1 (6 bases). The CDR3 runs 15 residues. From germline, CDR1 is MDHEN and CDR2 SYDVKM. The V and J ends lost 2 bases and 3 bases respectively, with 13 bases between them. CDR3 sequence reads: CASSLRTVLDYGYTF. CDR3 sequence (DNA): TGTGCCAGCAGTTTAAGGACAGTGCTCGACTATGGCTACACCTTC.

V usage is TRBV7-9 and J usage is TRBJ2-1, with 7 bases lining up with TRBD2. The J segment lost 3 bases and the V segment lost 5 bases, leaving 10 bases of the junction unmatched. Germline CDR1 and CDR2: SEHNR and FQNEAQ (reference sequence). This CDR3 comprises 16 residues. CDR3 loop: CASSHIGLDLYNEQFF. The CDR3 DNA sequence: TGTGCCAGCAGCCACATAGGACTAGACCTCTACAATGAGCAGTTCTTC.